Presented here are 10 T cell receptor beta chains from one specimen sequenced in a study of shared clonotypes between healthy human individuals. Naive-designated CD8 cells lacked CD45RO, were positively enriched for CCR7, and omitted terminally differentiated effector memory CD45RA+ cells. Sequencing used immunoSEQ multiplex PCR; TCRdb keeps in-frame clones, though not all of them. The table records millions of clones, approximately 94% of them present only once. Sequencing was done on a sample of naive CD8+ T cells sorted from blood. These receptors were obtained from a man between 18 and 35 years old in good health.

J is TRBJ1-4 and V is TRBV5-1; D unresolved. Germline V CDR1 and CDR2: SGHRS, YFSETQ. The CDR3 is made up of 15 amino acids. V lost 3 bases to trimming and J lost 6 bases, with 15 bases between them. CDR3 residues: CASSSDGTRHEKLFF. DNA for the CDR3: TGCGCCAGCAGCTCCGACGGCACTCGACATGAAAAACTGTTTTTT.

About this clone: The sample has other DNA sequences that encode this CDR3 too. This chain connects TRBV11-2 to TRBJ2-7, with TRBD2 as a possible D gene (6 bases). Germline V gene lookup returns CDR1 SGHAT and CDR2 FQNNGV. The CDR3 is 13 residues long. Trimming pared 1 base from V and 4 bases from J, leaving 8 bases between. This CDR3 is CASSLGLEYEQYF. CDR3 DNA sequence: TGTGCCAGCAGCTTAGGACTAGAATACGAGCAGTACTTC.

The rearrangement joins TRBV11-3 to TRBJ2-2; D is undetermined. The CDR3 is 13 residues long. Germline loops: CDR1 SGHNT, CDR2 YENEEA. V was shortened by 5 bases and J by 10 bases, with 14 bases between the two germline ends. CDR3 amino acids: CASSPAPREELFF. The CDR3 bases are TGTGCCAGCAGCCCGGCACCCCGTGAGGAGCTGTTTTTT.

This sequence joins TRBV7-2 and TRBJ2-3; 7 bases are a match to TRBD2. Germline CDR1 and CDR2: SGHTA and FQGNSA. The CDR3 totals 17 residues. V was clipped by 1 base and J by 2 bases; unmatched bases: 9. Here the CDR3 DNA reads TGTGCCAGCAGCTTAGACCCCCAGCGGGATTACACAGATACGCAGTATTTT. Protein: CASSLDPQRDYTDTQYF.

The chain recombines TRBV10-3 with TRBJ1-2; TRBD1 agrees at 7 bases. Germline V lookup: CDR1 ENHRY, CDR2 SYGVKD. With 8 bases clipped from V and 2 bases from J, the junction kept 14 bases outside the gene matches. The CDR3 covers 16 residues. The CDR3 spells CAIPYSTAGGNYGYTF. The CDR3 nucleotides are TGTGCCATCCCGTATTCTACGGCAGGGGGGAACTATGGCTACACCTTC.

The chain combines TRBV23-1 with TRBJ2-7; tentatively, D is TRBD1 (6 bases). TRBV23-1 is flagged as an ORF with uncertain function. Trimming left V 1 base short and J 5 bases short, with 15 bases between. There are 15 residues in the CDR3. This CDR3 reads CASSQFFRGFNEQYF. CDR3 bases: TGCGCCAGCAGTCAATTCTTCAGGGGATTCAACGAGCAGTACTTC.

The gene calls are TRBV29-1 and TRBJ1-2; the D gene is possibly TRBD1 (5 bases). The CDR3 is made up of 15 amino acids. The V and J ends lost 1 base and 4 bases respectively, with 16 bases between them. Germline V lookup: CDR1 SQVTM, CDR2 ANQGSEA. The CDR3 DNA is TGCAGCGTTGAAGGACGAATCCGGGACGTCTATGGCTACACCTTC. The encoded protein is CSVEGRIRDVYGYTF.

This clone has just a few counts. This rearrangement joins TRBV6-1 to TRBJ2-7; no firm D call. Germline V gene data show CDR1 as MNHNS and CDR2 as SASEGT. V gave up 0 bases and J gave up 6 bases, with 15 bases separating them. The CDR3 runs to 15 residues. This CDR3 is CASSEAAKAQIEQYF. As DNA, the CDR3 is TGTGCCAGCAGTGAAGCGGCGAAGGCCCAAATCGAGCAGTACTTC.

The V gene is TRBV10-2, the J gene TRBJ1-3; weak D call: TRBD1 (6 bases). The V and J ends lost 8 bases and 0 bases respectively, with 17 bases between them. The CDR3 is 16 residues long. Germline CDR1 is WSHSY and CDR2 is SAAADI. The CDR3 bases are TGCGCCAGCTGCCGGGACATAACGGTCTCTGGAAACACCATATATTTT. It specifies CASCRDITVSGNTIYF.

The V gene is TRBV9, the J gene TRBJ2-3; D ambiguous. The CDR3 is made up of 15 amino acids. Between the trimmed V and J ends, which lost 0 bases and 2 bases, there was a span of 10 bases. Per germline, CDR1 SGDLS and CDR2 YYNGEE. As DNA, the CDR3 is TGTGCCAGCAGCGTAGTCGAGACTCTCACAGATACGCAGTATTTT. Translated, it gives CASSVVETLTDTQYF.